This T cell receptor beta chain was obtained from a study of blood T cell repertoires in COVID-19. At the level of the study: COVID-19 samples, acute and convalescent, were from the United States, Italy and Spain. From T cells, B-cell-depleted T cells, or PBMCs came the material, which was cDNA or gDNA.

This CDR3 contains 15 residues. J lost 2 bases, V lost 1 base, and 3 bases had no gene match. CDR1 is SEHNR, CDR2 FQNEAQ, per germline (reference sequence). In the study's own analysis: From reference gene primer amplification, estimates of nucleated cell counts were derived. TCRdb's copy holds only in-frame clones and misses some; the assay was immunoSEQ multiplex PCR. V and J calls and clone size are copied from that table; D and trimming were computed from the DNA. The table lists around 140,000 clones, approximately 80% of them singletons. The sample comprised peripheral blood. The clonotype comes from a human donor in a cohort sampled during active COVID-19. This chain links TRBV7-9 with TRBJ1-2; 8 positions agree with TRBD1. CDR3: CASSLGTGLNYGYTF. CDR3 in DNA: TGTGCCAGCAGCTTAGGGACAGGGTTGAACTATGGCTACACCTTC.